The sequence of this T cell receptor beta chain was determined in a study of post-analysis software for immune sequencing data (dated by TCRdb to the mid-2010s). With respect to the entire study: Recorded disease courses included relapsing-remitting, secondary progressive and progressive-relapsing multiple sclerosis, with some patients lacking subtype annotation. The multiple sclerosis patient repertoires were compared with ten to eleven previously published healthy control repertoires from donors aged roughly 6 to 27 years. A subset of samples was prepared in parallel using single-end sample barcoding, then pooled and co-amplified after Illumina adapter ligation.

Beyond this particular receptor, the publication reports: Strong co-clustering of samples prepared in the same batch was shown by direct clustering with F measure, prompting a batch-effect correction. Significantly higher frequencies in patients than in controls were found for roughly 5 TRBV segments, including TRBV5-6, TRBV5-1 and TRBV20-1. The control group was slightly older than the multiple sclerosis patient group. Compared with controls, multiple sclerosis patients had significantly lower normalized Chao1 diversity, a finding suggesting substantial peripheral T-cell clonal expansion.

The method behind the library was PCR. Sequenced using an Illumina HiSeq 2500. To reduce PCR and sequencing biases, unique molecular identifiers were incorporated into the TCR beta cDNA libraries. Roughly 500,000 cDNA molecules were obtained for every 1 to 10 million input T cells, so each molecule roughly corresponded to one T cell. The patient libraries were prepared and sequenced using the same protocol as the earlier healthy control dataset. Samples belonging to the same batch were prepared together, multiplexed and sequenced on a shared HiSeq lane. The study's processing was this. MIGEC handled the raw barcoded reads, throwing out single-read molecular identifier groups before consensus assembly and CDR3 extraction. Clonotype tables were post-analysed with VDJtools, and diversity was normalized by down-sampling all datasets to the smallest sample size. To correct batch-related cross-sample contamination, repertoire overlap clustering matched CDR3 amino acid sequences but not nucleotide sequences. In TCRdb, the public reads were trimmed at Q25 with fastp and aligned with MiXCR, with productive beta chains retained. Each record represents a unique CDR3 protein, reported with the most common genes and DNA among its rows. TCRdb, rather than the study authors, made the V and J calls. This sample comprises hundreds of thousands of distinct CDR3 sequences, approximately 59% of them detected only once. 11% of the sample rests with the top ten.

The CDR3 goes from the cysteine to the phenylalanine over 10 residues. Only the CDR3 region is kept as DNA, spanning 30 bases read in frame from base 1. Via the germline V gene, CDR1 is SQVTM and CDR2 ANQGSEA. This clonotype has only a few counts. Its antigen is still unknown. Base qualities are missing; no much larger clone stands one base away. To demonstrate the VDJtools post-analysis software, TCR beta repertoires were profiled from the peripheral blood of 10 to 15 young patients with multiple sclerosis. The patients with multiple sclerosis were children and adolescents between roughly 6 and 17 years of age.

Source material: blood. Recombination joined TRBV29-1 with TRBJ2-1; the D gene assignment is ambiguous. This sequence was found in a girl aged 2-10 years with multiple sclerosis. The CDR3 loop reads CSTRYNEQFF. The DNA sequence follows: TGCAGTACTCGCTACAATGAGCAGTTCTTC.